This passage covers 21 T cell receptor beta chains from one sample sequenced in a study of vaccination and CD4 T cells after COVID-19. Time point indicated: late sampling 161 to 241 days after vaccination in a few convalescent patients. Specified treatment: approximately nine-day PBMC culture with coronavirus spike peptide pools or control peptides (ViraFEST assay). Cultured CD4+ T cells had their DNA profiled by the Oncomine TCR Beta short-read assay. TCRdb re-called the PCR reads with MiXCR, one entry per CDR3 protein. The sample records approximately 23,000 distinct CDR3 sequences, roughly two fifths being singletons. No cognate antigen is known for these TCRs. Material: CD4+ T cells from blood, cultured in vitro, obtained about 7 months after SARS-CoV-2 vaccination. These receptors were collected from a human donor who had recovered from COVID-19.

The V gene is TRBV15, the J gene TRBJ2-7; the D gene could be TRBD1 or TRBD2 (5 bases each). The CDR3 runs to 15 residues. Germline loops: CDR1 LNHNV, CDR2 YYDKDF (reference sequence). Between the trimmed V and J ends, which lost 0 bases and 5 bases, there was a span of 14 bases. CDR3 sequence reads: CATSRDSSGGNEQYF. The CDR3 DNA follows: TGTGCCACCAGCAGAGATTCTTCTGGGGGAAACGAGCAGTACTTC.

This chain links TRBV20-1 with TRBJ2-4, with D tentatively TRBD1 (6 bases). The CDR3 contains 16 residues. The V end was cut by 0 bases, the J end by 1 base, with 13 bases between. The germline gives CDR1 DFQATT, CDR2 SNEGSKA (reference sequence). The chain's CDR3 is CSARDQRGQAKNIQYF. The CDR3 DNA sequence: TGCAGTGCTAGAGATCAGCGAGGACAGGCCAAAAACATTCAGTACTTC.

The chain links TRBV20-1 to TRBJ2-7, with a weak D call TRBD2 (6 bases). V lost 3 bases to trimming and J lost 0 bases, with 9 bases between them. Germline V gene data show CDR1 as DFQATT and CDR2 as SNEGSKA (reference sequence). CDR3 length equals 13 residues. The CDR3 is CSASGSGSYEQYF. The DNA of the CDR3 is TGCAGTGCTAGCGGGAGTGGCTCCTACGAGCAGTACTTC.

A remark on this clonotype: The junction and the germline gene differ at one end; a read error may be behind it. This chain uses TRBV7-9 with TRBJ2-1; 9 bases are shared with TRBD2. Germline CDR1 SEHNR, CDR2 FQNEAQ (reference sequence). The CDR3 runs 14 residues. CDR3 coding DNA: TGTGCCGGCGCGGGGGGGACCTGGGGGAATGAGCAGCTCTTC. Translated: CAGAGGTWGNEQLF.

The chain links TRBV4-2 to TRBJ1-2; 9 bases are a match to TRBD1. Losses at the gene ends were 4 bases for V and 8 bases for J; bases not matched to a gene: 8. This CDR3 has 14 amino acids. The germline V gene encodes CDR1 LGHNA and CDR2 YNFKEQ. CDR3 DNA: TGTGCCAGCAGCCTTGGGGACAGGGTCGGAGGCTACACCTTC. Amino acids: CASSLGDRVGGYTF.

The DNA for the CDR3 is TGTGCCAGCAGCTCGGGAGTCTGGAAAGAGACCCAGTACTTC. It translates to CASSSGVWKETQYF. The chain combines TRBV11-1 with TRBJ2-5; perhaps TRBD2 as D (6 bases). Trimming left V 4 bases short and J 3 bases short, with 12 bases between. CDR1 is SGHAT and CDR2 is FQDESV in the germline V gene (reference sequence). CDR3 length: 14 residues.

The rearrangement joins TRBV25-1 to TRBJ1-2; 9 nucleotides match TRBD1. The CDR3 sequence is 15 residues long. Germline assignment: CDR1 MGHDK and CDR2 SYGVNS. Trimming at V came to 1 base and at J to 10 bases, leaving 10 bases not matched to a gene. CDR3 region: CASSESDRGWLSYTF. The CDR3 DNA is TGTGCCAGCAGTGAATCTGACAGGGGGTGGTTATCCTACACCTTC.

In this sample, this clonotype turned up a few times. CDR3 sequence reads: CASSSDRGRTEAFF. DNA for the CDR3: TGTGCCAGCAGCTCCGACAGGGGGCGGACTGAAGCTTTCTTT. This chain links TRBV7-2 with TRBJ1-1; TRBD1 matches at 10 bases. From germline, CDR1 is SGHTA and CDR2 FQGNSA. The CDR3 has 14 amino acids. J lost 5 bases, V lost 4 bases, and 4 bases had no gene match.

A few counts support this clonotype. V is TRBV6-5 and J is TRBJ2-2; D is uncertain. Germline CDR1 and CDR2: MNHEY and SVGAGI. V was clipped by 4 bases and J by 6 bases, with 9 bases between them. This CDR3 region has 13 residues. The CDR3 spells CASSFQVAGELFF. The CDR3 DNA sequence: TGTGCCAGCAGTTTCCAAGTCGCCGGGGAGCTGTTTTTT.

This clonotype appeared a few times. The chain uses TRBV24-1 and TRBJ2-5, with 14 bases aligning to TRBD2. The ends lost 2 bases at V and 4 bases at J; junction bases unmatched: 5. This CDR3 comprises 17 residues. CDR1 KGHDR and CDR2 SFDVKD come from the germline V gene. For the CDR3, the DNA is TGTGCCACCAGTGATTCGGGACTAGCGGGAGCTCGAGAGACCCAGTACTTC. It codes for CATSDSGLAGARETQYF.

J is TRBJ2-3 and V is TRBV20-1; 10 bases are a match to TRBD1. Per germline, CDR1 DFQATT and CDR2 SNEGSKA (reference sequence). The V segment lost 2 bases and the J segment 5 bases; nucleotides outside the gene matches: 7. The CDR3 contains 15 residues. The CDR3 protein is CSARHTTGGVDTQYF. For the CDR3, the DNA is TGCAGTGCTAGACACACGACAGGGGGCGTAGATACGCAGTATTTT.

The chain has TRBV6-1 and TRBJ2-7; tentatively, D is TRBD1 (5 bases). CDR1 is MNHNS, CDR2 SASEGT, per germline. This CDR3 contains 13 residues. The germline V and J ends were trimmed by 6 bases and 3 bases, with 12 bases remaining between them. In DNA form, the CDR3 reads TGTGCCAGCAGCAAGACAGCGAGCTACGAGCAGTACTTC. It specifies CASSKTASYEQYF.

This clonotype has just a few counts. This chain joins TRBV2 and TRBJ2-5; weak D call: TRBD2 (5 bases). The length of the CDR3 is 13 residues. Germline values: CDR1 SNHLY, CDR2 FYNNEI. V was clipped by 5 bases and J by 2 bases, with 9 bases between them. As DNA, the CDR3 is TGTGCCAGCAGTAGGGAGCGACAAGAGACCCAGTACTTC. Translating gives CASSRERQETQYF.

This clonotype rates as medium-sized. The J gene is TRBJ1-1, the V gene TRBV7-9; the match to TRBD1 covers 7 bases. The CDR3 runs 15 residues. Germline V CDR1 and CDR2: SEHNR, FQNEAQ (reference sequence). The J segment lost 1 base and the V segment lost 6 bases, leaving 8 bases of the junction unmatched. The CDR3 DNA follows: TGTGCCAGCAGACCTAGGGAGGGGGCGAACACTGAAGCTTTCTTT. It specifies CASRPREGANTEAFF.

The chain employs TRBV11-2 and TRBJ2-3; D is uncertain. Trimming cost V 5 bases and J 8 bases, with 8 bases left between them. Per the germline V gene, CDR1 is SGHAT and CDR2 is FQNNGV. This CDR3 contains 11 residues. The CDR3 spells CASSPSSTQYF. DNA of the CDR3: TGTGCCAGCAGCCCCTCGAGTACGCAGTATTTT.

This chain joins TRBV10-3 and TRBJ2-7, with 11 bases that match TRBD1. V shed 3 bases, J shed 6 bases, and the junction held 10 bases outside the gene matches. The CDR3 loop spans 16 amino acids. CDR1 is ENHRY and CDR2 is SYGVKD in the germline V gene. The CDR3 DNA is TGTGCCATCAGTGATAACCCCCCTGGGACAGGGGGCGAGCAGTACTTC. It encodes CAISDNPPGTGGEQYF.

The genes are TRBV15 and TRBJ2-1; D call uncertain. Trimming took off 1 base at V and 6 bases at J, with 1 base between the two ends. The CDR3 has 11 amino acids. The germline CDR1 and CDR2 sequences are LNHNV and YYDKDF (reference sequence). CDR3 coding DNA: TGTGCCACCAGCAGAGGCAATGAGCAGTTCTTC. This codes for CATSRGNEQFF.

The gene calls are TRBV20-1 and TRBJ2-5; possible D gene TRBD1, 6 bases. Germline-derived CDR1 and CDR2 are DFQATT and SNEGSKA (reference sequence). This CDR3 is 15 amino acids long. Trimming took off 1 base at V and 5 bases at J, with 17 bases between the two ends. Here the CDR3 reads CSARGSAGVLETQYF. As DNA, the CDR3 is TGCAGTGCTAGAGGCTCGGCAGGGGTCTTGGAGACCCAGTACTTC.

The rearrangement joins TRBV2 to TRBJ2-5; D remains ambiguous. CDR1 is SNHLY, CDR2 FYNNEI, per germline. Trimming pared 7 bases from V and 7 bases from J, leaving 13 bases between. This CDR3 has 12 residues. CDR3 sequence (DNA): TGTGCCAGCAACCTCTTAGATGGGACCCAGTACTTC. It yields the protein CASNLLDGTQYF.

This clonotype was counted between two and nine times. The chain combines TRBV18 with TRBJ2-7; the D gene is possibly TRBD1 (5 bases). The germline V gene has CDR1 KGHSH and CDR2 LQKENI. V shed 2 bases and J shed 6 bases, with 14 bases lying between them. CDR3 size: 14 residues. CDR3 protein: CASSPGQGKGEQYF. The CDR3 DNA sequence: TGTGCCAGCTCACCAGGGCAGGGAAAGGGCGAGCAGTACTTC.

V gene TRBV6-5 combines with J gene TRBJ2-7, with D possibly being TRBD1 or TRBD2 (5 bases each). Trimming stripped 1 base from V and 7 bases from J, with 20 bases between. The CDR3 runs to 16 residues. The germline gives CDR1 MNHEY, CDR2 SVGAGI. This chain's CDR3 is CASSYWGPQNPLEQYF. In DNA form, the CDR3 reads TGTGCCAGCAGTTACTGGGGACCTCAGAACCCTTTGGAGCAGTACTTC.